This T cell receptor beta chain came from a study of identical twins. Study-wide findings and caveats: Conclusions were drawn cross-sectionally by statistical analysis, without following the same donors. Memory repertoires showed no such pattern, whereas abundant cord blood beta clonotypes carried fewer insertions. Twin pairs had excess sharing that was weaker in beta out-of-frame sequences. Invariant populations such as MAIT and iNKT cells could partly muddle zero-insertion analyses.

The CDR3 contains 18 residues. As to this clonotype: Its antigen is still unknown.

TCRdb redid the calling of the 5' RACE reads with MiXCR, one entry per CDR3 protein. The table has just under 650,000 distinct CDR3 sequences, about 7.1% seen once; the top ten hold roughly 1.5%. These data are also associated with another study on yellow fever vaccine responses in identical twins.

Sequenced material: PBMCs. The receptor's source is a woman aged 18 to 35 in good health. This chain links TRBV12-3 or TRBV12-4 with TRBJ2-6, with D maybe TRBD1 (6 bases). The CDR3 reads CTRSYRNRAYSGANVLTF. In DNA form, the CDR3 reads TGTACCCGCAGTTACCGGAACAGGGCATACTCTGGGGCCAACGTCCTGACTTTC.